These 8 T cell receptor beta chains share one sample of origin, sequenced in a study of read filtering for tumor transcriptome and immune sequencing. From approximately 400 ng of RNA, a library with molecular barcoded alpha/delta and beta/gamma adaptors was made. One entry per CDR3 protein results from TCRdb running MiXCR on the reads. In the table there are fewer than 100,000 distinct CDR3 sequences, approximately 13% of which are singletons. Sequenced sample: a population of CD138-negative cells sorted from bone marrow. The source is a donor at least 40 years old with multiple myeloma.

This clonotype has at least ten counts. The gene calls are TRBV2 and TRBJ1-2; D gene unclear. The germline V and J ends were trimmed by 0 bases and 8 bases, with 10 bases remaining between them. The germline CDR1 and CDR2 sequences are SNHLY and FYNNEI. This CDR3 is 13 amino acids long. The CDR3 is CASSEAGIGGYTF. Written as DNA, the CDR3 is TGTGCCAGCAGTGAAGCAGGGATCGGCGGCTACACCTTC. Drawing the rest from reference TRBV2 and TRBJ1-2, the complete variable domain is EPEVTQTPSHQVTQMGQEVILRCVPISNHLYFYWYRQILGQKVEFLVSFYNNEISEKSEIFDDQFSVERPDGSNFTLKIRSTKLEDSAMYFCASSEAGIGGYTFGSGTRLTVV.

Ten or more counts support this clonotype. CDR3: CASSLGLAGLGTEAFF. CDR3 in DNA: TGTGCCAGCAGCTTAGGTCTCGCGGGGTTGGGGACTGAAGCTTTCTTT. V and J are TRBV7-8 and TRBJ1-1; unclear D gene. Germline V gene sequence: CDR1 SGHVS, CDR2 FQNEAQ. The length of the CDR3 is 16 residues. V lost 1 base to trimming and J lost 5 bases, with 17 bases between them. The full variable domain, its missing parts supplied by reference TRBV7-8 and TRBJ1-1, is GAGVSQSPRYKVAKRGQDVALRCDPISGHVSLFWYQQALGQGPEFLTYFQNEAQLDKSGLPSDRFFAERPEGSVSTLKIQRTQQEDSAVYLCASSLGLAGLGTEAFFGQGTRLTVV.

This clonotype was counted between two and nine times. Given a much more abundant clone one base away, this may be a read error. The chain uses TRBV20-1 and TRBJ2-3; D is undetermined. The J call may not be correct, given that the DNA end is closer to TRBJ1-5. CDR1 is DFQATT and CDR2 is SNEGSKA in the germline V gene (reference sequence). The CDR3 length is 13 residues. The CDR3 protein is CSAPPASTDTQHF. The CDR3 region has the DNA TGCAGTGCCCCTCCGGCTAGCACAGATACGCAGCATTTT.

Details on this clonotype: A much larger clone is a single base away; this may be a read error. The chain employs TRBV20-1 and TRBJ1-1, with TRBD1 matching 10 bases. The CDR3 has 14 residues. V shed 6 bases and J 6 bases; nucleotides not matched to a gene: 10. The germline V gene has CDR1 DFQATT and CDR2 SNEGSKA (reference sequence). Here the CDR3 reads CSARTRDRGAEAFF. The CDR3 nucleotides read TGCAGTGCACGGACCCGGGACAGGGGAGCTGAAGCTTTCTTT.

At least ten counts were recorded for this clonotype. This chain connects TRBV7-2 to TRBJ2-7; D might be TRBD1 (6 bases). The germline V gene has CDR1 SGHTA and CDR2 FQGNSA. The V end was cut by 5 bases, the J end by 7 bases, with 18 bases between. CDR3 length equals 14 residues. CDR3 amino acids: CASSDGTQTGEQYF. For the CDR3, the DNA is TGTGCCAGCAGCGACGGGACACAAACGGGGGAGCAGTACTTC.

This clonotype was counted many times. The gene calls are TRBV12-3 or TRBV12-4 and TRBJ1-2, with 8 bases lining up with TRBD1. The CDR3 totals 14 residues. The trim removed 2 bases at V and 3 bases at J, leaving 2 bases unmatched. For the CDR3, the DNA is TGTGCCAGCAGTTTACAGGGGGCCGACTATGGCTACACCTTC. The encoded protein is CASSLQGADYGYTF.

This clonotype showed up many times. This sequence joins TRBV9 and TRBJ2-7, with TRBD2 identical over 7 bases. V shed 4 bases, J shed 5 bases, and the junction held 9 bases outside the gene matches. CDR3 size: 14 residues. Germline CDR1 reads SGDLS; CDR2 reads YYNGEE. The CDR3, as DNA: TGTGCCAGCAGCCCTCCCGTGGGAGGGGACGAGCAGTACTTC. This sequence encodes CASSPPVGGDEQYF.

This clonotype was observed a handful of times. At one end the junction does not follow the germline gene, possibly because of a read error. The rearrangement joins TRBV5-1 to TRBJ2-3; D is perhaps TRBD1 or TRBD2 (5 bases each). The germline V gene encodes CDR1 SGHRS and CDR2 YFSETQ. The CDR3 contains 15 residues. CDR3 nucleotides: TGTGCCACCAGGTCGGGGCGGACTAGCACAGATACGCAGTATTTT. It encodes CATRSGRTSTDTQYF.